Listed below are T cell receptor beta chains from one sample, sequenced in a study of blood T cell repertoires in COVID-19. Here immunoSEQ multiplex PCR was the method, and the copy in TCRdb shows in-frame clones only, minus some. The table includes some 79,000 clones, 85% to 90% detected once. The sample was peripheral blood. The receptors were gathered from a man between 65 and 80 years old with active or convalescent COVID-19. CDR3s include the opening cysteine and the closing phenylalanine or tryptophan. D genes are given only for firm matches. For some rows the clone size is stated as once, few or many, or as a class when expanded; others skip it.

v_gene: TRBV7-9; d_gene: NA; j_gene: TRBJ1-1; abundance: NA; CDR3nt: TGTGCCAGCAGGCACCTACAGGAGTCTGAAGCTTTCTTT; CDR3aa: CASRHLQESEAFF
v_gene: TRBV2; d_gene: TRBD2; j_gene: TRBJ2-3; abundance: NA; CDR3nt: TGTGCCAGCAGTGAATATGGGAGGGGAGATACGCAGTATTTT; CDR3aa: CASSEYGRGDTQYF
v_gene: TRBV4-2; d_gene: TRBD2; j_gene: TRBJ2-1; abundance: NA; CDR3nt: TGTGCCAGCAGCCCCCTTGGGACTAGCGGGAGGATCCCTAGCTCCTACAATGAGCAGTTCTTC; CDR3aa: CASSPLGTSGRIPSSYNEQFF
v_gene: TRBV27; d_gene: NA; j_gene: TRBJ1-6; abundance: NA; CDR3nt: TGTGCCAGCAGTTTACCAAATTCACCCCTCCACTTT; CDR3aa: CASSLPNSPLHF
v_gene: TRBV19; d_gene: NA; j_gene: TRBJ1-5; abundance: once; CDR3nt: TGTGCCAGTAGTATACACGAGGTTAGTCAGCCCCAGCATTTT; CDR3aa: CASSIHEVSQPQHF
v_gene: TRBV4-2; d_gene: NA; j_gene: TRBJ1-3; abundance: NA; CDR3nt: TGTGCCAGCAGCCAAGGTCAGGGTACTGGAAACACCATATATTTT; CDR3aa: CASSQGQGTGNTIYF
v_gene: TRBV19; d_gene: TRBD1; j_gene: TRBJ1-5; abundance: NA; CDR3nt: TGTGCCAGTGGAGCCCGGGACAGGGGGCTAGGACATAGCAATCAGCCCCAGCATTTT; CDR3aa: CASGARDRGLGHSNQPQHF
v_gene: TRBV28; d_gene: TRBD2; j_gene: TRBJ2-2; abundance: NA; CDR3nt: TGTGCCAGCAGTTTACGGGGGGGCACCGGGGAGCTGTTTTTT; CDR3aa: CASSLRGGTGELFF
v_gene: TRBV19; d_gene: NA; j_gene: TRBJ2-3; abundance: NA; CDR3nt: TGTGCCAGTAGTATAACAGAGCCCTTCGGGGTAGATACGCAGTATTTT; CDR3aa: CASSITEPFGVDTQYF
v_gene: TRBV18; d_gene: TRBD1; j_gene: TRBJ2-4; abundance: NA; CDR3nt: TGTGCCAGCTCACCAAACAGGGGGCCTGGAAACATTCAGTACTTC; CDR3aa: CASSPNRGPGNIQYF
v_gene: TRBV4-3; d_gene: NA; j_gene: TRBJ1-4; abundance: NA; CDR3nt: TGCGCCAGCAGCCAGGCACAGGGTTTTGAACTGTTTTTT; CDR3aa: CASSQAQGFELFF
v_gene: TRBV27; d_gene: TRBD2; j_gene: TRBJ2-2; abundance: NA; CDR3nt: TGTGCCAGCAGTTTCCTAGGACTAGCGGGAGGTCACACCGGGGAGCTGTTTTTT; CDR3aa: CASSFLGLAGGHTGELFF
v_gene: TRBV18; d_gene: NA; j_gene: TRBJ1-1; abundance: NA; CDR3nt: TGTGCCAGCTCGGCAAACCAGAACACTGAAGCTTTCTTT; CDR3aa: CASSANQNTEAFF
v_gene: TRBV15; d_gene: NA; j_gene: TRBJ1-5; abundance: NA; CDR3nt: TGTGCCACCAGCAGAGATCTCGTCAGGAATCAGCCCCAGCATTTT; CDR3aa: CATSRDLVRNQPQHF
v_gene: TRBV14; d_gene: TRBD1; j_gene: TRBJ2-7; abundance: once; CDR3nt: TGTGCCAGCAGCCAAGGGTTTAACACAGGGGTCGAGCAGTACTTC; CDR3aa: CASSQGFNTGVEQYF
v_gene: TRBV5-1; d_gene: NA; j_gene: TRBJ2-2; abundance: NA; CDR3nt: TGCGCCAGCAGCTTGAAGGAGGTGAGAGCCGGGGAGCTGTTTTTT; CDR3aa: CASSLKEVRAGELFF
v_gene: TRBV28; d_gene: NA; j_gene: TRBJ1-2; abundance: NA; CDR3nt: TGTGCCAGCAAAAGGTCGGGCTATGGCTACACCTTC; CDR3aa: CASKRSGYGYTF
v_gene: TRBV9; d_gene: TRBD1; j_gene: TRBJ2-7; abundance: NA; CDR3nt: TGTGCCAGCAGCGTAGATATAGGGCAGGGGGCGTACGAGCAGTACTTC; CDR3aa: CASSVDIGQGAYEQYF
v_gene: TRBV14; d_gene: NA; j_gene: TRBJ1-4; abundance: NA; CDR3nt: TGTGCCAGCAGCCAAGTACGATCAGCTAATGAAAAACTGTTTTTT; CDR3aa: CASSQVRSANEKLFF
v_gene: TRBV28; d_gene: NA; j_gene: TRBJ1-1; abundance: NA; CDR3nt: TGTGCCAGCAGTCCATGGGACACTCTGAACACTGAAGCTTTCTTT; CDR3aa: CASSPWDTLNTEAFF
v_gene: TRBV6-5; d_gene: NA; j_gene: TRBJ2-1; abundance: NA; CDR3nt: TGTGCCAGCAGTTACTCTAGGCGGGTCGGCTACAATGAGCAGTTCTTC; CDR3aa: CASSYSRRVGYNEQFF
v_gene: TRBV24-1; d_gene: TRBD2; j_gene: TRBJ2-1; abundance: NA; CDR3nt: TGTGCCACCAGTGATTTCCTCGGGACTAGCACAATTAATGAGCAGTTCTTC; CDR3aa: CATSDFLGTSTINEQFF
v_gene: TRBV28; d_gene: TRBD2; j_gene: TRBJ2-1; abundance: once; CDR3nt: TGTGCCAGCATGAAAAGACCGAGTCTAGCGGGGGACAATGAGCAGTTCTTC; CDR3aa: CASMKRPSLAGDNEQFF
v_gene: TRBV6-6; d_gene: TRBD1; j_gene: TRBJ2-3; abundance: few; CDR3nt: TGTGCCAGCAGTTACGGGACAGGGGATTCGGATACGCAGTATTTT; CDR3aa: CASSYGTGDSDTQYF
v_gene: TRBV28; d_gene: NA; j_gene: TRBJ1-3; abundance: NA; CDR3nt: TGTGCCAGCAAGAGACAGCTTTACTCTGGAAACACCATATATTTT; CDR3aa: CASKRQLYSGNTIYF
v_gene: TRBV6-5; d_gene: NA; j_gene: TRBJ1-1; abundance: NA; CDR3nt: TGTGCCAGCAGTCTGCAGGTGAACACTGAAGCTTTCTTT; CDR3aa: CASSLQVNTEAFF
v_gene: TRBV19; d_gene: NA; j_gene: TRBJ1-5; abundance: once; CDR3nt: TGTGCCAGTAGTACCTTCCAGGGTCGGAGCAATCAGCCCCAGCATTTT; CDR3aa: CASSTFQGRSNQPQHF
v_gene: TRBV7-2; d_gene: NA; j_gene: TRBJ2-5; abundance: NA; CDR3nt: TGTGCCAGCAGCTTAGACGGCGGCGGAGTTCAGACCCAGTACTTC; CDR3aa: CASSLDGGGVQTQYF
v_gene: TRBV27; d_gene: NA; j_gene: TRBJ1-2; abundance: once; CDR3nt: TGTGCCAGCAGGGCTTTCAGTACAGGGAATCAATATGGCTACACCTTC; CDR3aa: CASRAFSTGNQYGYTF
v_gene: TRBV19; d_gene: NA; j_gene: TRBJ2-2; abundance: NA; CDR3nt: TGTGCCAGTAAGGGGGTCAGGGGCGAGAGCACCGGGGAGCTGTTTTTT; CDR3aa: CASKGVRGESTGELFF
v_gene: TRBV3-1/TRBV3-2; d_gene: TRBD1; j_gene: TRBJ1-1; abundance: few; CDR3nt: TGTGCCAGCAGCCAGCGGGACAGGGGGTCCTATCGGGGGAACACTGAAGCTTTCTTT; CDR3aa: CASSQRDRGSYRGNTEAFF
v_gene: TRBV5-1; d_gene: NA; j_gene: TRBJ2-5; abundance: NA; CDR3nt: TGCGCCAGCAGGGGGGGGCCCCCATTTAGGCAAGAGACCCAGTACTTC; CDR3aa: CASRGGPPFRQETQYF
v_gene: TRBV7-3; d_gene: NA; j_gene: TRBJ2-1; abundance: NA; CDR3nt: TGTGCCAGCAGCTCCCTGGGCCCACCTGGTGAGCAGTTCTTC; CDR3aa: CASSSLGPPGEQFF
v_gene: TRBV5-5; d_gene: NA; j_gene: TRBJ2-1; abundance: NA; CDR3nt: TGTGCCAGCAGCTTAAGTGTAGGGAGAGAGGAGAATGAGCAGTTCTTC; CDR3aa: CASSLSVGREENEQFF
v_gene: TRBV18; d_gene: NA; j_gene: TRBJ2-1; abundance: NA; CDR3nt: TGTGCCAGCTCACCTAGTCGGGAAGGGTATGAGCAGTTCTTC; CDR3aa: CASSPSREGYEQFF
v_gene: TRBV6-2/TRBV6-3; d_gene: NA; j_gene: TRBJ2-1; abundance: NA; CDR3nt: TGTGCCAGCAGCAGAAACATATACAATGAGCAGTTCTTC; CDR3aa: CASSRNIYNEQFF
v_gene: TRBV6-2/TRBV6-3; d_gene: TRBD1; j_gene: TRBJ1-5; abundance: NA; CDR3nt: TGTGCCAGCAGTTACAGGACAGGAGTAATCTCGGTTAAGAGCAATCAGCCCCAGCATTTT; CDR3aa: CASSYRTGVISVKSNQPQHF
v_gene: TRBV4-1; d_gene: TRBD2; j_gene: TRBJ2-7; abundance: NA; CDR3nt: TGCGCCAGCAGACCGGGACTAGCGGGAAACTCCTACGAGCAGTACTTC; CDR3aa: CASRPGLAGNSYEQYF
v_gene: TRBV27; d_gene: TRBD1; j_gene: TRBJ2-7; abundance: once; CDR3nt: TGTGCCAGCAGCCAAACGACAGGGGCCCTGGACGAGCAGTACTTC; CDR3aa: CASSQTTGALDEQYF
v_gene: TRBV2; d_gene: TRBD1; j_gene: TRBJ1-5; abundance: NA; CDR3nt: TGTGCCAGCAGTGAACGCATAGGGACAGGGATAAGTCAGCCCCAGCATTTT; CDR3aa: CASSERIGTGISQPQHF
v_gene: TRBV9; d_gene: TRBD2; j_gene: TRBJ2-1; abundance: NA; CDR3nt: TGTGCCAGCAGCAACTTAGCGGGAGTGGGAAATGAGCAGTTCTTC; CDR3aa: CASSNLAGVGNEQFF
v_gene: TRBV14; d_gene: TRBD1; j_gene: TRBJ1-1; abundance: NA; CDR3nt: TGTGCCAGCAGCTACCGACAGGGAGGGAACACTGAAGCTTTCTTT; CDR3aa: CASSYRQGGNTEAFF
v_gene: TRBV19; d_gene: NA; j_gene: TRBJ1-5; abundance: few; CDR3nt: TGTGCCAGTAGTATCTCTAGCAATCAGCCCCAGCATTTT; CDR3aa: CASSISSNQPQHF
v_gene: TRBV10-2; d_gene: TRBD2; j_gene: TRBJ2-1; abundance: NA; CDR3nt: TGCGCCAGCAGTGAGTTGGGACTAGCGGCCTACAATGAGCAGTTCTTC; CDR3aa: CASSELGLAAYNEQFF
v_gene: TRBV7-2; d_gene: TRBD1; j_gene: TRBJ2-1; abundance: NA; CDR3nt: TGTGCCAGCGCGAAAGGACAGGGGGCTAATGAGCAGTTCTTC; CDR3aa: CASAKGQGANEQFF
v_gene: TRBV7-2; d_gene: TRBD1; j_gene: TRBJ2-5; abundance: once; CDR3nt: TGTGCCAGCAGCTTGGGGACAGACGCCGGAGAGACCCAGTACTTC; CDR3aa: CASSLGTDAGETQYF
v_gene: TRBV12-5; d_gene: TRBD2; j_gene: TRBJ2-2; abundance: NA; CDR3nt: TGTGCTAGTGGTTTGGTCCAAAATTGGACTAGCGGGAGAACGGCGGCCGGGGAGCTGTTTTTT; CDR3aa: CASGLVQNWTSGRTAAGELFF
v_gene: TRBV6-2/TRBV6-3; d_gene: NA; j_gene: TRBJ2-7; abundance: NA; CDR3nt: TGTGCCAGCAGTTCCTTCAGGGGTCTCTACGAGCAGTACTTC; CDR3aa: CASSSFRGLYEQYF
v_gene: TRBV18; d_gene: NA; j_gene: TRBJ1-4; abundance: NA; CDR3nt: TGTGCCAGCTCACTGGCCGCTTATGAAAAACTGTTTTTT; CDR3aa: CASSLAAYEKLFF
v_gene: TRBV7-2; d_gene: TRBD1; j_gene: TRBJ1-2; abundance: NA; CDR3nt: TGTGCCAGCAGCTGGGACAGTCTGGGCTACACCTTC; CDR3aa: CASSWDSLGYTF
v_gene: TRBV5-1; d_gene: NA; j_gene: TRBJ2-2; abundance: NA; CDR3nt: TGCGCCAGCAGCCCCTTAGCGGTGGAGGCCGGGGAGCTGTTTTTT; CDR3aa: CASSPLAVEAGELFF
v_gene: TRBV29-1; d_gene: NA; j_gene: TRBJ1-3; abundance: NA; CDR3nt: TGCAGCGTACAGTACGGGACTCCTGGAAACACCATATATTTT; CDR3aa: CSVQYGTPGNTIYF
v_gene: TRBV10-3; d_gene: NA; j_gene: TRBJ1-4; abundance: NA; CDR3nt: TGTGCCATCAGTGAGCCGGGGGGAATGGGTGAAAAACTGTTTTTT; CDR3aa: CAISEPGGMGEKLFF
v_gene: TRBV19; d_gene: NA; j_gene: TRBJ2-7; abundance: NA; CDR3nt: TGTGCCAGTAGTACCCAGGGCTCCTACGAGCAGTACTTC; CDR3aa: CASSTQGSYEQYF
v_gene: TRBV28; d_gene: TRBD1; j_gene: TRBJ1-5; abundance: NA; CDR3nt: TGTGCCAGCAGTTCGGGACAGGGCGGCAATCAGCCCCAGCATTTT; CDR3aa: CASSSGQGGNQPQHF
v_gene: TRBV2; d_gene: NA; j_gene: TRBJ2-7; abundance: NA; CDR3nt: TGTGCCAGCAGTGAGGGGGGACGGGGCGAGCAGTACTTC; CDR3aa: CASSEGGRGEQYF
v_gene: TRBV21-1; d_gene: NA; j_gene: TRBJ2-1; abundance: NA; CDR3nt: TGTGCCAGCAGCAAAGGAAGAGGGCCGTTTAACAATGAGCAGTTCTTC; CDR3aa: CASSKGRGPFNNEQFF
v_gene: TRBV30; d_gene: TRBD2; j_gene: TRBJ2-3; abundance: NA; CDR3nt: TGTGCCTGGCGACTAGCGGGAGGGACAGATACGCAGTATTTT; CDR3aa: CAWRLAGGTDTQYF
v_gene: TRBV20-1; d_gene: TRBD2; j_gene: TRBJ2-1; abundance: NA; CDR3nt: TGCAGTGCTAGTAGAATATCCGGGACTAGCGGGAGGGCCGGTGAGCAGTTCTTC; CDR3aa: CSASRISGTSGRAGEQFF
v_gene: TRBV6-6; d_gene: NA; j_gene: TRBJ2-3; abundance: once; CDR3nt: TGTGCCAGCAGTTACCCCCCGTCAGATACGCAGTATTTT; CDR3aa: CASSYPPSDTQYF